The rows below give T cell receptor beta chains drawn from one sample of a study of T cell responses to AZD1222 COVID-19 vaccine. The protocol was immunoSEQ multiplex PCR, while the TCRdb copy is restricted to in-frame clones and leaves out a portion. The sample has 180,000 or so clones, approximately 93% seen once. Here the sequenced sample was peripheral blood, taken on day 0 of AZD1222 vaccination. Receptor source: an adult in good health. Each CDR3 is given with its conserved first and last residue. The order of the fields is V gene, clone size, J gene, D gene, CDR3 DNA, CDR3 protein. A D gene is named only where the DNA matches it firmly. The size entry is marked missing in some rows and otherwise reads once, few, many or a size class.

TRBV25-1,once,TRBJ1-2,.,TGTGCCAGCAGTGACACTCGGACAGCTAACTATGGCTACACCTTC,CASSDTRTANYGYTF
TRBV18,few,TRBJ1-1,.,TGTGCCAGCTCACCGGAGTTCAATTCAAACACTGAAGCTTTCTTT,CASSPEFNSNTEAFF
TRBV7-2,.,TRBJ1-3,.,TGTGCCAGCAGCCCCCAGGGGCGATACTCTGGAAACACCATATATTTT,CASSPQGRYSGNTIYF
TRBV12-3/TRBV12-4,.,TRBJ1-4,.,TGTGCCAGCAGCAGATCAACTAATGAAAAACTGTTTTTT,CASSRSTNEKLFF
TRBV3-1/TRBV3-2,.,TRBJ2-3,TRBD2,TGTGCCAGCAGCCAAGGCCTGGCCGCGGGCGGGGAGGGCGCAGATACGCAGTATTTT,CASSQGLAAGGEGADTQYF
TRBV6-1,.,TRBJ1-3,.,TGTGCCAGCAGTGAAGACGAAAACACCATATATTTT,CASSEDENTIYF
TRBV29-1,.,TRBJ1-2,TRBD1,TGCAGCGTAACAGGGGGATACTGGGACTATGGCTACACCTTC,CSVTGGYWDYGYTF
TRBV27,.,TRBJ2-1,.,TGTGCCAGCAGTCCCCTGACTCTGTCCGAGCAGTTCTTC,CASSPLTLSEQFF
TRBV2,.,TRBJ2-1,TRBD2,TGTGCCAGTCAACTAGCGGAAGACAATGAGCAGTTCTTC,CASQLAEDNEQFF
TRBV28,.,TRBJ1-1,.,TGTGCCAGCAGTTTTCCGGGGTTCAATACTGAAGCTTTCTTT,CASSFPGFNTEAFF
TRBV6-5,.,TRBJ1-2,.,TGTGCCAGCAGTTGGGGGACCGGTTATGGCTACACCTTC,CASSWGTGYGYTF
TRBV27,.,TRBJ2-7,.,TGTGCCAGCAGTTCAGACGGACTCTGGACAGCACGAGACTCCTACGAGCAGTACTTC,CASSSDGLWTARDSYEQYF
TRBV6-5,.,TRBJ1-1,.,TGTGCCAGCAGGAAGGGGTTGATAGTGTACACTGAAGCTTTCTTT,CASRKGLIVYTEAFF
TRBV7-9,few,TRBJ1-6,TRBD1,TGTGCCAGCAGCAAAACAGGGGGAAATTCACCCCTCCACTTT,CASSKTGGNSPLHF
TRBV27,once,TRBJ2-7,TRBD2,TGTGCCAGCAGAGTACTAGCGGGGATGTACGAGCAGTACTTC,CASRVLAGMYEQYF
TRBV14,.,TRBJ1-2,.,TGTGCCAGCAGCCCGCCCGGCAGGGGAGGAGGCTATGGCTACACCTTC,CASSPPGRGGGYGYTF
TRBV4-1,.,TRBJ1-1,.,TGCGCCAGCAGCCAAGAGCCACAGAGCAACACTGAAGCTTTCTTT,CASSQEPQSNTEAFF
TRBV5-1,once,TRBJ1-3,.,TGCGCCAGCAGCTTGATAACAGGCTCTGGAAACACCATATATTTT,CASSLITGSGNTIYF
TRBV6-2/TRBV6-3,.,TRBJ1-3,.,TGTGCCAGCAGTTACTCTGGCAGGGGACGTCCTACTGGAGCTGGAAACACCATATATTTT,CASSYSGRGRPTGAGNTIYF
TRBV12-5,.,TRBJ1-5,.,TGTGCTAGTGGTTTAGGGGGGTCAAGCCAGCCCCAGCATTTT,CASGLGGSSQPQHF
TRBV7-2,.,TRBJ1-5,.,TGTGCCAGCAGCTTAGATTTCAAAGGGCCCCAGCATTTT,CASSLDFKGPQHF
TRBV11-1,once,TRBJ2-1,TRBD2,TGTGCCAGCAGCTATCCCGGGACTAGCTACAATGAGCAGTTCTTC,CASSYPGTSYNEQFF
TRBV27,.,TRBJ1-2,.,TGTGCCAGCAGCCCGGCCAGGGTCGATGGCTACACCTTC,CASSPARVDGYTF
TRBV7-2,.,TRBJ1-6,.,TGTGCCAGCAGCTTAGGATCCCGGGTCTATTCACCCCTCCACTTT,CASSLGSRVYSPLHF
TRBV30,.,TRBJ1-5,TRBD1,TGTGCCTGGAGTGGAGTTGGGACAGGTCGGCATTTT,CAWSGVGTGRHF
TRBV12-5,.,TRBJ2-7,.,TGTGCTAGTGGTTACCCGGGCGGGGAGCAGTACTTC,CASGYPGGEQYF
TRBV24-1,.,TRBJ1-1,.,TGTGCCACCAGTGCATGGTCCGCCCTTAACACTGAAGCTTTCTTT,CATSAWSALNTEAFF
TRBV12-3/TRBV12-4,once,TRBJ1-1,.,TGTGCCAGCAGCCGAATCCGGGACATCCAAGCTTTCTTT,CASSRIRDIQAFF
TRBV25-1,.,TRBJ1-6,.,TGTGCCAGCAAGATCGGATGGCCAGTCGATTCACCCCTCCACTTT,CASKIGWPVDSPLHF
TRBV19,.,TRBJ2-1,.,TGTGCCAGTAGTTGGGGGCAGGGCAATGAGCAGTTCTTC,CASSWGQGNEQFF
TRBV19,.,TRBJ1-2,TRBD1,TGTGCCAGTAGTATATCCCCGGACAGGGGGCAAGATGGCTACACCTTC,CASSISPDRGQDGYTF
TRBV27,.,TRBJ1-1,TRBD1,TGTGCCAGCAGTCCAGGTGGGACAGGGGGCGGGGGAGCTTTCTTT,CASSPGGTGGGGAFF
TRBV20-1,.,TRBJ2-7,.,TGCAGTGCTAGTGCAGGGGTCGAGCAGTACTTC,CSASAGVEQYF
TRBV28,few,TRBJ1-3,TRBD1,TGTGCCAGCAGTGATGGACAGGGGAGCTCTGGAAACACCATATATTTT,CASSDGQGSSGNTIYF
TRBV5-1,.,TRBJ2-3,TRBD2,TGCGCCAGCAGCTTGGCCGGGCGCGGGAGGGGCACAGATACGCAGTATTTT,CASSLAGRGRGTDTQYF
TRBV3-1/TRBV3-2,.,TRBJ2-5,TRBD1,TGTGCCAGCAGCCAAATACAGGGGGGCCTTCGGACCCAGTACTTC,CASSQIQGGLRTQYF
TRBV6-5,.,TRBJ1-1,.,TGTGCCAGCAGGAAAGACGGCCTGGGGAGGGCTTTCTTT,CASRKDGLGRAFF
TRBV7-8,.,TRBJ2-7,TRBD1,TGTGCCAGCAGCTTCCCGGGACAGGGATCCTACGAGCAGTACTTC,CASSFPGQGSYEQYF
TRBV19,.,TRBJ2-5,.,TGTGCCAGTAGTATAATAGGGGAGACCCAGTACTTC,CASSIIGETQYF
TRBV7-6,.,TRBJ2-1,TRBD1,TGTGCCAGCAGCCCACTTGGGACAGCGAACAATGAGCAGTTCTTC,CASSPLGTANNEQFF
TRBV11-2,.,TRBJ2-2,TRBD2,TGTGCCAGCAGCTTGACTAGCGGGCCGTTCGGGGAGCTGTTTTTT,CASSLTSGPFGELFF